Each of the 30 T cell receptor beta chains below was sequenced from the same sample in a study of shared clonotypes between healthy human individuals. The repertoire was sequenced with immunoSEQ multiplex PCR; TCRdb's copy has only in-frame clones and lacks some. The table shows 2.3 million or so clones, with roughly 93% occurring only once. Sequencing was carried out using naive CD4+ T cells from PBMCs. Subset here: CD45RA+ positively selected. All receptors come from a man younger than 30 in good health. Some clones in this sample may be carry-over from other donors' samples.

This chain connects TRBV5-5 to TRBJ1-5; 7 nucleotides agree with TRBD1. CDR1 SGHKS and CDR2 YYEKEE come from the germline V gene (reference sequence). This CDR3 comprises 18 residues. With V trimmed by 3 bases and J by 6 bases, 18 bases remained unmatched. The CDR3 DNA is TGTGCCAGCAGCTACGGGACAGTTCCAGCGGCGCTGAGTCAGCCCCAGCATTTT. Encoded protein: CASSYGTVPAALSQPQHF.

This clone was observed once. The chain recombines TRBV5-1 with TRBJ2-5; 8 bases fit TRBD1. Germline assignment: CDR1 SGHRS and CDR2 YFSETQ. CDR3 size: 18 residues. Trimming removed 4 bases from V and 1 base from J; junction bases left unmatched: 15. The CDR3 nucleotides read TGCGCCAGCAGCCAACTACCTCCCCGGACAGGGAGCCAAGAGACCCAGTACTTC. Translation: CASSQLPPRTGSQETQYF.

The chain couples TRBV5-4 to TRBJ2-7, with D tentatively TRBD2 (6 bases). CDR3 length: 15 residues. Germline CDR1 reads SGHNT; CDR2 reads YYREEE (reference sequence). Between the trimmed V and J ends, which lost 0 bases and 6 bases, there was a span of 16 bases. The CDR3 spells CASSLDGTPRGEQYF. For the CDR3, the DNA is TGTGCCAGCAGCTTGGACGGGACTCCCCGCGGCGAGCAGTACTTC.

The chain joins TRBV29-1 to TRBJ1-2; 8 positions match TRBD1. There are 13 residues in the CDR3. CDR1 and CDR2 (germline): SQVTM, ANQGSEA. CDR3 loop: CGGDNRGSSGYTF. Written as DNA, the CDR3 is TGCGGCGGCGACAACAGGGGGTCTAGTGGCTACACCTTC.

The chain joins TRBV9 to TRBJ2-1, with a tentative D call TRBD1 (6 bases). Trimming pared 4 bases from V and 1 base from J, leaving 12 bases between. There are 15 residues in the CDR3. The germline gives CDR1 SGDLS, CDR2 YYNGEE. The CDR3 coding sequence is TGTGCCAGCAGCCCCCGGACAGTGTCCTACAATGAGCAGTTCTTC. It encodes CASSPRTVSYNEQFF.

This sequence joins TRBV21-1 and TRBJ2-5. TRBV21-1 is given as a pseudogene. The CDR3 covers 18 residues. CDR3 in DNA: TGTGCCAGCAGCAATAGAGGGTTTGGGACGACACCATTCCAGACCCAGTACTTC. This encodes CASSNRGFGTTPFQTQYF.

The genes are TRBV28 and TRBJ1-1; D gene unclear. Germline V gives CDR1 MDHEN, CDR2 SYDVKM. V was cut by 2 bases and J by 7 bases, with 8 bases left in between. This CDR3 has 12 amino acids. This CDR3 reads CASSLRLSEAFF. DNA for the CDR3: TGTGCCAGCAGTTTAAGGTTGAGTGAAGCTTTCTTT.

This clone has only one observation. The chain couples TRBV5-6 to TRBJ1-2; D is possibly TRBD1 (5 bases). The CDR3 length is 16 residues. Germline lookup yields CDR1 SGHDT and CDR2 YYEEEE. V was pared by 4 bases and J by 4 bases, with 20 bases between. CDR3 nucleotide sequence: TGTGCCAGCAGCCGGTGGGGGGACGGGGCTAGCTATGGCTACACCTTC. This sequence encodes CASSRWGDGASYGYTF. Variable domain in full (rest from reference TRBV5-6 and TRBJ1-2): DAGVTQSPTHLIKTRGQQVTLRCSPKSGHDTVSWYQQALGQGPQFIFQYYEEEERQRGNFPDRFSGHQFPNYSSELNVNALLLGDSALYLCASSRWGDGASYGYTFGSGTRLTVV.

This clone was seen more than once but under ten times. This chain links TRBV2 with TRBJ1-1, with D perhaps TRBD1 (5 bases). Germline CDR1 reads SNHLY; CDR2 reads FYNNEI. This CDR3 is built from 15 residues. The V and J ends lost 5 bases and 1 base respectively, with 14 bases between them. The CDR3 reads CASSLGAPGNTEAFF. The CDR3, as DNA: TGTGCCAGCAGTCTCGGGGCACCTGGGAACACTGAAGCTTTCTTT.

This clone is a singleton in its sample. This CDR3 is also generated by other DNA sequences in the sample. The chain uses TRBV5-6 and TRBJ2-3; D call uncertain. This CDR3 is built from 14 residues. V gave up 2 bases and J gave up 1 base, with 8 bases separating them. CDR1 SGHDT and CDR2 YYEEEE come from the germline V gene. CDR3 nucleotide sequence: TGTGCCAGCAGCTTTGACTCACGCACAGATACGCAGTATTTT. It translates to CASSFDSRTDTQYF.

The gene calls are TRBV7-9 and TRBJ1-2; the match to TRBD1 covers 9 bases. Germline CDR1 is SEHNR and CDR2 is FQNEAQ (reference sequence). The CDR3 runs to 15 residues. Germline trimming cut 5 bases from V and 4 bases from J; bases unmatched to any gene: 8. CDR3 coding DNA: TGTGCCAGCAGCATCGTTCTGGGACAGGGCTATGGCTACACCTTC. Translated: CASSIVLGQGYGYTF.

This chain joins TRBV11-2 and TRBJ2-2; D uncertain. This CDR3 spans 14 amino acids. Germline V gene sequence: CDR1 SGHAT, CDR2 FQNNGV. The ends were cut back, 0 bases at V and 1 base at J, with 3 bases in the middle. CDR3 in DNA: TGTGCCAGCAGCTTAGACTGGAACACCGGGGAGCTGTTTTTT. Translated, it gives CASSLDWNTGELFF.

The rearrangement links TRBV7-3 to TRBJ2-3; TRBD1 matches at 8 bases. The CDR3 is 16 amino acids. Germline assignment: CDR1 SGHTA and CDR2 FQGTGA. The junction had 4 bases not matched to a gene; V was cut back by 0 bases and J by 2 bases. CDR3 sequence reads: CASSLTRTGITDTQYF. The CDR3 DNA reads TGTGCCAGCAGCTTAACCCGGACAGGGATCACAGATACGCAGTATTTT.

The chain has TRBV6-1 and TRBJ2-2; D is tentatively TRBD1 or TRBD2 (5 bases each). The CDR3 is 15 amino acids. The germline V gene encodes CDR1 MNHNS and CDR2 SASEGT. Trimming pared 0 bases from V and 4 bases from J, leaving 9 bases between. DNA of the CDR3: TGTGCCAGCAGTGAAGCGGGACCTATCACCGGGGAGCTGTTTTTT. The encoded protein is CASSEAGPITGELFF.

This chain links TRBV30 with TRBJ1-2, with D perhaps TRBD1 (5 bases). Trimming took off 4 bases at V and 4 bases at J, with 10 bases between the two ends. Germline assignment: CDR1 GTSNPN and CDR2 SVGIG (reference sequence). This CDR3 has 12 amino acids. The CDR3 coding sequence is TGTGCCTGGATGGTAGGGGCCTATGGCTACACCTTC. As protein: CAWMVGAYGYTF.

This chain connects TRBV4-2 to TRBJ2-5, with 14 bases fitting TRBD2. V lost 4 bases and J lost 4; bases outside the gene matches: 11. Germline V gives CDR1 LGHNA, CDR2 YNFKEQ. The CDR3 contains 18 residues. The DNA for the CDR3 is TGTGCCAGCAGCCGATCCGAAGGACTAGCGGGAGGAGGAGAGACCCAGTACTTC. Its translation is CASSRSEGLAGGGETQYF.

Notes on this clone: Relative to the germline gene, one junction end is altered; a read error may explain this. V and J are TRBV5-5 and TRBJ2-1, with TRBD2 matching 9 bases. The CDR3 contains 15 residues. Per germline, CDR1 SGHKS and CDR2 YYEKEE (reference sequence). As DNA, the CDR3 is TGTGCCAGCAGCCCCAATGGACTAGCGAACAAGGAGCAGTTCTTC. Protein: CASSPNGLANKEQFF.

The chain carries TRBV4-1 and TRBJ2-3, with 9 positions matching TRBD1. V gave up 3 bases and J gave up 2 bases; unmatched junction bases: 9. The CDR3 has 17 amino acids. Germline lookup yields CDR1 MGHRA and CDR2 YSYEKL. The CDR3 coding sequence is TGCGCCAGCAGCCAGCCATACAGGGGGCGAAACACAGATACGCAGTATTTT. Protein product: CASSQPYRGRNTDTQYF.

The V call is TRBV15, the J call TRBJ1-5, with D perhaps matching TRBD1 (5 bases). The V gene's germline CDR1 is LNHNV and CDR2 YYDKDF (reference sequence). The CDR3 covers 17 residues. Trimming shortened V by 0 bases and J by 5 bases, and 17 bases separated the two germline ends. The CDR3 protein is CATSRDLRQGIYQPQHF. Written as DNA, the CDR3 is TGTGCCACCAGCAGAGATCTCCGGCAGGGAATCTATCAGCCCCAGCATTTT.

This clone was picked up one time. The chain links TRBV19 to TRBJ2-1, with 8 bases that match TRBD1. This CDR3 comprises 14 residues. Germline-derived CDR1 and CDR2 are LNHDA and SQIVND (reference sequence). The V and J ends lost 7 bases and 1 base, in that order; junction bases with no gene match: 3. This CDR3 reads CASNDRGSYNEQFF. CDR3 nucleotides: TGTGCCAGTAACGACAGGGGTTCCTACAATGAGCAGTTCTTC. Using reference TRBV19 and TRBJ2-1 for the parts outside the CDR3, the full variable domain is DGGITQSPKYLFRKEGQNVTLSCEQNLNHDAMYWYRQDPGQGLRLIYYSQIVNDFQKGDIAEGYSVSREKKESFPLTVTSAQKNPTAFYLCASNDRGSYNEQFFGPGTRLTVL.

This chain connects TRBV5-7 to TRBJ2-1; weak D call: TRBD2 (5 bases). TRBV5-7 is an open reading frame whose function is uncertain. V dropped 1 base and J dropped 6 bases, with 14 bases sitting between them. The CDR3 sequence is 15 residues long. DNA of the CDR3: TGTGCCAGCAGCTTGCTGGGAGAGACAACCAATGAGCAGTTCTTC. It specifies CASSLLGETTNEQFF.

Worth noting for this clone: This sample includes further DNA sequences coding for the same CDR3. The chain combines TRBV12-5 with TRBJ2-1, with D uncertain. Trimming took 2 bases from V and 9 from J, leaving 8 bases between them. CDR3 length: 12 residues. Germline CDR1 LGHNT, CDR2 FRNRAP. The DNA for the CDR3 is TGTGCTAGTGGTTTGCACCGAGCTGAGCAGTTCTTC. Its protein is CASGLHRAEQFF.

The J gene is TRBJ2-7, the V gene TRBV5-6; D might be TRBD1 (6 bases). The V gene's germline CDR1 is SGHDT and CDR2 YYEEEE. The CDR3 runs 13 residues. V was pared by 1 base and J by 5 bases, with 10 bases between. CDR3 nucleotides: TGTGCCAGCAGCTTGCACAGGGCCCACGAGCAGTACTTC. Translating it yields CASSLHRAHEQYF.

The chain uses TRBV5-1 and TRBJ1-1, with 8 nucleotides matching TRBD1. Germline assignment: CDR1 SGHRS and CDR2 YFSETQ. J lost 0 bases, V lost 1 base, and 5 bases had no gene match. The CDR3 spans 16 residues. CDR3 region: CASSLLGQGMNTEAFF. As DNA, the CDR3 is TGCGCCAGCAGCTTGCTAGGACAGGGAATGAACACTGAAGCTTTCTTT. Looking up the rest from reference TRBV5-1 and TRBJ1-1 gives the full variable domain: KAGVTQTPRYLIKTRGQQVTLSCSPISGHRSVSWYQQTPGQGLQFLFEYFSETQRNKGNFPGRFSGRQFSNSRSEMNVSTLELGDSALYLCASSLLGQGMNTEAFFGQGTRLTVV.

Notes on this clone: Other DNA sequences in the same sample also yield this CDR3. This rearrangement joins TRBV5-4 to TRBJ2-2; TRBD1 might be the D (5 bases). This CDR3 is built from 14 residues. Deletions cut 2 bases from V and 1 base from J, with 6 bases between. CDR1 and CDR2 (germline): SGHNT, YYREEE (reference sequence). The CDR3 coding sequence is TGTGCCAGCAGCTTCGGACAGAACACCGGGGAGCTGTTTTTT. As protein: CASSFGQNTGELFF.

Regarding this clone: Other nucleotide sequences in the sample specify the same CDR3. The chain combines TRBV6-1 with TRBJ1-1; TRBD1 is a possible D gene (5 bases). Trimming cost V 6 bases and J 0 bases, with 8 bases left between them. The CDR3 covers 13 residues. Germline V gene sequence: CDR1 MNHNS, CDR2 SASEGT. The CDR3: CASSGQLNTEAFF. CDR3 coding DNA: TGTGCCAGCAGCGGACAACTGAACACTGAAGCTTTCTTT.

On this clone itself: The sample has other DNA sequences that encode this CDR3 too. The gene calls are TRBV4-2 and TRBJ1-5; the D gene is possibly TRBD1 (5 bases). This CDR3 comprises 14 residues. Per germline, CDR1 LGHNA and CDR2 YNFKEQ. Trimming stripped 0 bases from V and 2 bases from J, with 5 bases between. CDR3 amino acids: CASSQEGGNQPQHF. The CDR3 nucleotides read TGTGCCAGCAGCCAAGAGGGGGGCAATCAGCCCCAGCATTTT.

The chain carries TRBV19 and TRBJ2-1; 7 nucleotides match TRBD2. Trimming removed 3 bases from V and 8 bases from J; junction bases left unmatched: 10. The germline gives CDR1 LNHDA, CDR2 SQIVND (reference sequence). The CDR3 is made up of 15 amino acids. In nucleotides, the CDR3 is TGTGCCAGTAGTATTGGAGCGGGATGGACTTATGAGCAGTTCTTC. Its protein is CASSIGAGWTYEQFF.

The rearrangement joins TRBV6-5 to TRBJ2-3; 10 bases line up with TRBD2. CDR1 and CDR2 from the germline V gene are MNHEY and SVGAGI. The CDR3 covers 16 residues. The trim removed 4 bases at V and 0 bases at J, leaving 4 bases unmatched. Here the CDR3 reads CASSFGLAASTDTQYF. The CDR3 DNA sequence: TGTGCCAGCAGTTTCGGACTAGCGGCAAGCACAGATACGCAGTATTTT.

Comments on this clone: The sample contains more than one DNA sequence encoding this CDR3. The chain couples TRBV5-1 to TRBJ2-2; D is unresolved. V shed 0 bases and J shed 1 base, with 7 bases lying between them. This CDR3 region has 15 residues. The germline gives CDR1 SGHRS, CDR2 YFSETQ. The CDR3 nucleotides read TGCGCCAGCAGCTTGGCCGGTCAGAACACCGGGGAGCTGTTTTTT. Its translation is CASSLAGQNTGELFF.